This entry lists 18 T cell receptor beta chains sequenced from one sample in a study of response to subunit inactivated influenza vaccine. Each CDR3 protein is one row after TCRdb ran MiXCR on the RT-PCR reads. The sample has about 500,000 distinct CDR3 sequences; around 7.7% are singletons. This material consisted of PBMCs from blood, taken around 25 months after vaccination. The receptors shown here come from a man in his fifties or sixties who received an inactivated influenza vaccine.

This clonotype showed up just a few times. V and J are TRBV28 and TRBJ1-2, with 9 bases fitting TRBD1. J gave up 8 bases and V 4 bases, and 5 bases lay outside the gene matches. This CDR3 spans 13 amino acids. Per germline, CDR1 MDHEN and CDR2 SYDVKM. As DNA, the CDR3 is TGTGCCAGCAGTTCCGGGACAGGGCAGGGCTACACCTTC. Residues: CASSSGTGQGYTF.

There are many counts of this clonotype. The V gene is TRBV27, the J gene TRBJ2-7, with D possibly being TRBD2 (6 bases). This CDR3 is built from 14 residues. Trimming pared 5 bases from V and 6 bases from J, leaving 17 bases between. CDR1 is MNHEY and CDR2 is SMNVEV in the germline V gene (reference sequence). CDR3 residues: CASSILAGGGEQYF. The CDR3 bases are TGTGCCAGCAGTATTCTCGCCGGGGGAGGCGAGCAGTACTTC.

CDR3 amino acids: CASRNDRGLDTQYF. Written as DNA, the CDR3 is TGTGCCAGCAGAAACGACAGGGGCTTAGATACGCAGTATTTT. V is TRBV6-2 or TRBV6-3 and J is TRBJ2-3, with TRBD1 matching 8 bases. J gave up 5 bases and V 6 bases, and 7 bases lay outside the gene matches. Looked up from germline, CDR1 is MNHEY and CDR2 is SVGEGT. The CDR3 contains 14 residues.

This clonotype was detected a few times. This chain joins TRBV5-1 and TRBJ1-4; no reliable D call. The V and J ends lost 1 base and 0 bases respectively, with 7 bases between them. CDR1 is SGHRS, CDR2 YFSETQ, per germline. This CDR3 contains 15 residues. CDR3 residues: CASSLSTATNEKLFF. CDR3 DNA: TGCGCCAGCAGCTTGAGCACCGCAACTAATGAAAAACTGTTTTTT.

This clonotype was counted only a few times. The chain recombines TRBV30 with TRBJ2-2; TRBD1 agrees at 7 bases. The V and J ends lost 4 bases and 6 bases, in that order; junction bases with no gene match: 8. The germline CDR1 and CDR2 sequences are GTSNPN and SVGIG (reference sequence). This CDR3 is 14 amino acids long. In DNA form, the CDR3 reads TGTGCCTGGAAGACAGGGAATAACGCCGGGGAGCTGTTTTTT. The encoded protein is CAWKTGNNAGELFF.

The CDR3: CASSLWQGANTGELFF. The CDR3 coding sequence is TGCGCCAGCAGCTTGTGGCAGGGGGCAAACACCGGGGAGCTGTTTTTT. The chain carries TRBV5-1 and TRBJ2-2; 8 nucleotides line up with TRBD1. This CDR3 region has 16 residues. With 1 base clipped from V and 2 bases from J, the junction kept 4 bases outside the gene matches. Looked up from germline, CDR1 is SGHRS and CDR2 is YFSETQ.

V gene TRBV20-1 combines with J gene TRBJ2-1, with TRBD2 matching over 7 bases. With V trimmed by 3 bases and J by 6 bases, 11 bases remained unmatched. Germline values: CDR1 DFQATT, CDR2 SNEGSKA (reference sequence). The CDR3 has 15 residues. The CDR3 DNA reads TGCAGTGCTAGTGAGAGCGGGAAAGTCGGCAATGAGCAGTTCTTC. Translation gives CSASESGKVGNEQFF.

This clonotype was seen only a few times. The chain links TRBV14 to TRBJ2-4; D gene ambiguous. CDR3 length: 17 amino acids. Trimming cost V 0 bases and J 0 bases, with 12 bases left between them. CDR1 and CDR2 from the germline V gene are SGHDN and FVKESK. Written as DNA, the CDR3 is TGTGCCAGCAGCCAAGATGGCCCAGTTCTAGCCAAAAACATTCAGTACTTC. Translating it yields CASSQDGPVLAKNIQYF.

The CDR3 protein is CASRSGPLSSYEQYF. The DNA of the CDR3 is TGCGCCAGCAGATCCGGACCCCTGAGCTCCTACGAGCAGTACTTC. V usage is TRBV5-1 and J usage is TRBJ2-7, with no clear D. V was trimmed by 5 bases and J by 0 bases, leaving 15 bases between them. Germline CDR1 is SGHRS and CDR2 is YFSETQ. This CDR3 is 15 amino acids long.

The chain combines TRBV6-2 or TRBV6-3 with TRBJ2-1; the D is unclear. CDR3 length equals 12 residues. V was cut by 6 bases and J by 4 bases, with 7 bases left in between. Germline CDR1 is MNHEY and CDR2 is SVGEGT. CDR3 in amino acids: CASSRTYNEQFF. As DNA, the CDR3 is TGTGCCAGCAGCCGTACATACAATGAGCAGTTCTTC.

The rearrangement uses TRBV7-9 and TRBJ2-5, with 10 nucleotides matching TRBD2. Trimming at V came to 5 bases and at J to 2 bases, leaving 11 bases not matched to a gene. Germline CDR1 and CDR2: SEHNR and FQNEAQ (reference sequence). The CDR3 runs to 17 residues. The CDR3 reads CASSHPTLTSGQETQYF. CDR3 nucleotides: TGTGCCAGCAGCCACCCAACCTTGACTAGCGGGCAAGAGACCCAGTACTTC.

The gene calls are TRBV10-3 and TRBJ1-4, with 8 bases matching TRBD1. Germline V gives CDR1 ENHRY, CDR2 SYGVKD. The CDR3 has 14 amino acids. V was pared by 2 bases and J by 6 bases, with 2 bases of the junction left unmatched. The CDR3 reads CAISETGGDEKLFF. The CDR3 DNA is TGTGCCATCAGTGAGACAGGGGGAGATGAAAAACTGTTTTTT.

This clonotype was counted a few times. The chain has TRBV18 and TRBJ1-4, with D hard to call. Trimming cost V 0 bases and J 2 bases, with 7 bases left between them. This CDR3 is 15 amino acids long. Germline values: CDR1 KGHSH, CDR2 LQKENI. For the CDR3, the DNA is TGTGCCAGCTCACCACCGACCAGGACTAATGAAAAACTGTTTTTT. Translated, it gives CASSPPTRTNEKLFF.

This clonotype was detected many times. V usage is TRBV12-3 or TRBV12-4 and J usage is TRBJ2-1; 8 positions agree with TRBD2. V trimming: 7 bases; J trimming: 10 bases; junction bases outside the gene matches: 18. The CDR3 sequence is 16 residues long. CDR3 sequence (DNA): TGTGCCAGCACCTCCCCCGGGACGGGGGGGCTGGACGAGCAGTTCTTC. This sequence encodes CASTSPGTGGLDEQFF.

The V gene is TRBV20-1, the J gene TRBJ1-4; weak D call: TRBD1 (5 bases). Germline loops: CDR1 DFQATT, CDR2 SNEGSKA (reference sequence). This CDR3 contains 14 residues. Trimming left V 2 bases short and J 0 bases short, with 7 bases between. CDR3 protein: CSARPGPTNEKLFF. The CDR3 nucleotides read TGCAGTGCTAGACCGGGGCCAACTAATGAAAAACTGTTTTTT.

In its sample, this clonotype was seen a few times. This sequence joins TRBV18 and TRBJ2-7, with 7 bases identical to TRBD1. This CDR3 comprises 14 residues. Looked up from germline, CDR1 is KGHSH and CDR2 is LQKENI. V was clipped by 4 bases and J by 1 base; unmatched bases: 4. DNA of the CDR3: TGTGCCAGCTCACGGGAGACAGGGTCCTACGAGCAGTACTTC. It specifies CASSRETGSYEQYF.

The J gene is TRBJ2-5, the V gene TRBV4-3; no clear D gene. Trimming shortened V by 3 bases and J by 4 bases, and 15 bases separated the two germline ends. CDR3 length equals 15 residues. CDR1 and CDR2 (germline): LGHNA, YSLEER. CDR3 amino acids: CASSQNYGLGETQYF. In DNA, the CDR3 is TGCGCCAGCAGCCAGAACTACGGGCTCGGAGAGACCCAGTACTTC.

The J gene is TRBJ2-5, the V gene TRBV20-1; 8 bases line up with TRBD2. The CDR3 spans 13 residues. Germline CDR1 DFQATT, CDR2 SNEGSKA (reference sequence). The J segment lost 5 bases and the V segment lost 8 bases, leaving 10 bases of the junction unmatched. Here the CDR3 reads CSTGLAGGETQYF. The CDR3 region has the DNA TGCAGTACGGGACTGGCGGGGGGTGAGACCCAGTACTTC.